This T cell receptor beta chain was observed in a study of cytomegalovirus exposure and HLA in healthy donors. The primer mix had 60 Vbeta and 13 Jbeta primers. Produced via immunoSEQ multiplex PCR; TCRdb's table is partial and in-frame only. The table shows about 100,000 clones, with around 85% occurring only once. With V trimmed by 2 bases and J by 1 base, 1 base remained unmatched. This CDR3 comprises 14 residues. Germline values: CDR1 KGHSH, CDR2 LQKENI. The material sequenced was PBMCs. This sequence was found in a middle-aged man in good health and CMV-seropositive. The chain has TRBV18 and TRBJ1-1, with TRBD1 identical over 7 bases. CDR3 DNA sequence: TGTGCCAGCTCACCAGGACAGGCGAACACTGAAGCTTTCTTT. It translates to CASSPGQANTEAFF. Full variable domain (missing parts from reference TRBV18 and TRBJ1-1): NAGVMQNPRHLVRRRGQEARLRCSPMKGHSHVYWYRQLPEEGLKFMVYLQKENIIDESGMPKERFSAEFPKEGPSILRIQQVVRGDSAAYFCASSPGQANTEAFFGQGTRLTVV.